This is a list of T cell receptor beta chains from one sample in a study of CXCR3-negative and CXCR3-positive naive CD8 T cells. TCRdb reprocessed the 5' RACE reads and stores each CDR3 protein as one record, lacking DNA. Seen in this sample are some 150,000 distinct CDR3 sequences; the ten most common clones hold roughly 0.28%. The specimen was naive CXCR3+ CD8+ T cells from blood. These receptor sequences come from a human donor in good health. Some clones in this sample may be carry-over from other donors' samples. CDR3s include the opening cysteine and the closing phenylalanine or tryptophan. The order of the fields is J gene, V gene, CDR3 length, CDR3 protein.

>TRBJ1-2|TRBV29-1|11
CSVVANYGYTF
>TRBJ2-1|TRBV6-2/TRBV6-3|15
CASSYTGGASDEQFF
>TRBJ2-3|TRBV20-1|15
CSAKGLDLDTDTQYF
>TRBJ2-1|TRBV29-1|12
CSVDGGGDEQFF
>TRBJ2-7|TRBV10-3|12
CAISVTSYEQYF
>TRBJ2-1|TRBV10-2|13
CAAGALGYNEQFF
>TRBJ1-1|TRBV30|13
CAWSLGLNTEAFF
>TRBJ2-7|TRBV7-9|17
CASSGASGGFEWYEQYF
>TRBJ1-1|TRBV20-1|16
CSARAPPGWENTEAFF
>TRBJ2-2|TRBV12-3/TRBV12-4|14
CASSPGGGTGELFF
>TRBJ2-5|TRBV6-1|13
CASSRLAQETQYF
>TRBJ1-2|TRBV4-1|14
CASSRGPRLGGYTF
>TRBJ1-5|TRBV5-1|14
CASSPGQTNQPQHF
>TRBJ2-5|TRBV29-1|16
CSVEDEADLYQETQYF
>TRBJ2-2|TRBV5-5|14
CASSLIQNTGELFF
>TRBJ2-5|TRBV6-5|12
CASRGKEETQYF
>TRBJ1-1|TRBV28|14
CASSLTGVDTEAFF
>TRBJ2-4|TRBV5-1|13
CASSVFSESIQYF
>TRBJ2-3|TRBV15|14
CATSSDRVTDTQYF
>TRBJ2-1|TRBV7-9|14
CASSTGPIGNEQFF
>TRBJ2-7|TRBV28|12
CASSFRGLEQYF
>TRBJ2-2|TRBV6-5|14
CASSYSVRPGELFF
>TRBJ2-1|TRBV28|15
CASSLIGDSYNEQFF
>TRBJ1-3|TRBV29-1|14
CSVVTGFSGNTIYF
>TRBJ2-5|TRBV12-3/TRBV12-4|13
CASSFREGETQYF
>TRBJ2-5|TRBV28|16
CASSSASGGYLETQYF
>TRBJ2-5|TRBV29-1|13
CSVEKPGGETQYF
>TRBJ2-7|TRBV29-1|14
CSVELAGQGYEQYF
>TRBJ2-7|TRBV7-2|14
CASSLAYEDRVQYF
>TRBJ1-1|TRBV7-2|14
CASSLGEGLTEAFF
>TRBJ2-7|TRBV5-4|14
CASTSELAGGEQYF